What follows is one T cell receptor (beta chain) and its context. What it binds is not known. The CDR3 contains 16 residues. The J segment lost 7 bases and the V segment lost 3 bases, leaving 12 bases of the junction unmatched. CDR1 is MDHEN and CDR2 is SYDVKM in the germline V gene. The data are from a study of cytomegalovirus exposure and HLA in healthy donors. Study-level results: The classifier, whose performance was assessed in both the original and validation cohorts, reportedly diagnosed cytomegalovirus status with high specificity and sensitivity. Prediction of most subjects' HLA-A and HLA-B alleles by TCR beta sequences was reportedly accurate. Of the V segments, some could not be distinguished, including TRBV6-2 and TRBV6-3, and were excluded.

Both 60 Vbeta primers and 13 Jbeta primers went into the PCR. TCRdb's table, derived via immunoSEQ multiplex PCR, lists solely in-frame clones and lacks some. The sample yields 90,000 to 100,000 clones, roughly 10% seen once. The sequence came from a man aged 45-65 years in good health and CMV-seropositive. Sequenced material: PBMCs. V is TRBV28 and J is TRBJ2-5; 9 bases agree with TRBD2. Here the CDR3 DNA reads TGTGCCAGCAGTTTTAGGACTAGCGCGGATGTGGGGACCCAGTACTTC. Translated: CASSFRTSADVGTQYF.